This TCR beta chain comes out of a study of blood T cell repertoires in COVID-19 (dated by TCRdb to between 2020 and 2021). For the wider study: The collaborator samples originated in the United States, Italy and Spain and spanned the acute and convalescent phases of COVID-19. The samples were drawn from the first 160 participants of the ongoing ImmuneRACE study and from some 1,300 subjects provided by 6 global collaborators. Subjects who had been exposed to COVID-19, were actively infected with it, or had recovered from it provided the deeply sampled blood TCRbeta repertoires that made up the dataset. The material from the prospective study consisted of cDNA or gDNA derived from T cells, B-cell-depleted T cells, or PBMCs. Nearly every sample came with metadata listing a de-identified subject ID, COVID-19 status, age in years and sex. A freely available public database, intended as a resource for researchers studying the immune response to SARS-CoV-2, is where the repertoires were released. Where available, HLA class I and class II types were obtained from metadata supplied by the sample provider rather than from assay-based typing. On the study overall, not on this receptor specifically: How much clinical and demographic metadata was included differed by source and by participant, and the metadata was provided uncurated.

Trimming takes 1 base from V and 4 bases from J, and the germline ends sit 16 bases apart. There are 16 amino acids in the CDR3, from cysteine to phenylalanine inclusive. Kept here is only the CDR3 DNA, which spans 48 bases and is read in frame from base 1. The germline V gene gives CDR1 as MNHEY and CDR2 as SVGAGI. The immunoSEQ Assay, a bias-controlled multiplex PCR, was used to amplify TCRbeta CDR3 regions from genomic DNA. The paper's data handling went like this. The number of nucleated cells in each sample was estimated by amplification of reference gene primers within the assay. To quantify the absolute abundance of each unique TCRbeta CDR3 rearrangement, sequence reads were collapsed and filtered. For each sample, productive Simpson clonality was calculated as the square root of Simpson's diversity index across productive rearrangements. TCRdb retrieved this table from immuneACCESS and kept in-frame rearrangements only. Not all clones are present; in checked studies, unresolved V genes account for under half, and no reason is known for the remainder. V and J calls and clone size come straight from that table; D and trimming were deduced from the DNA. The sample records 300,000 to 400,000 clones, roughly 90% of which are singletons. Around 3% of the sample belongs to the ten largest clones.

This clone was recorded once. Its antigen target is currently unknown. Base qualities are not recorded, but no much larger clone differs from it by a single base. At one collaborating source in Seattle, patients were enrolled during active infection and were followed longitudinally through the course of disease. Each collaborating institution followed its own protocols to collect whole blood in K2EDTA tubes. For TCRbeta analysis, collaborators shipped samples as frozen whole blood, isolated PBMCs, or DNA extracted from either of those sample types. This clonotype was sampled from a woman aged 30 to 39 with COVID-19, enrolled during active disease. The chain was built from TRBV6-5 and TRBJ1-2; TRBD1 is possibly the D segment (6 matching bases). What was sequenced was peripheral blood. The CDR3 loop reads CASSYFAGEGGYGYTF. DNA sequence: TGTGCCAGCAGTTACTTCGCAGGGGAGGGTGGCTATGGCTACACCTTC.